This entry lists 25 T cell receptor beta chains sequenced from one sample in a study of blood T cells in healthy people across ages. Using a J-beta primer mix together with a sample-barcoded 5' primer, a second PCR was run for about 6 to 12 cycles. TCRdb re-called the 5' RACE reads through MiXCR, storing one row per CDR3 protein. The sample lists 1.5 million to 2 million distinct CDR3 sequences, approximately 28% occurring once. Sequenced material: blood. The origin of the receptors is a woman under 40 in good health.

This clonotype came up many times. The gene calls are TRBV12-3 or TRBV12-4 and TRBJ2-7, with 8 bases aligning to TRBD1. The CDR3 is 18 residues long. J gave up 0 bases and V 8 bases, and 18 bases lay outside the gene matches. The CDR3 is CASGNRDRFFSSSYEQYF. The CDR3, as DNA: TGTGCCAGCGGGAACCGGGACAGGTTCTTTTCCAGCTCCTACGAGCAGTACTTC.

The V call is TRBV5-1, the J call TRBJ2-3; 8 bases are shared with TRBD2. From germline, CDR1 is SGHRS and CDR2 YFSETQ. CDR3 length: 15 amino acids. V gave up 4 bases and J gave up 3 bases; unmatched junction bases: 7. The CDR3 DNA is TGCGCCAGCAGCACGGGAGGGGAGGAGACAGATACGCAGTATTTT. The encoded protein is CASSTGGEETDTQYF. The full variable domain, completed using reference TRBV5-1 and TRBJ2-3, is KAGVTQTPRYLIKTRGQQVTLSCSPISGHRSVSWYQQTPGQGLQFLFEYFSETQRNKGNFPGRFSGRQFSNSRSEMNVSTLELGDSALYLCASSTGGEETDTQYFGPGTRLTVL.

This clonotype was observed a few times. The chain employs TRBV20-1 and TRBJ2-1, with a tentative D call TRBD1 (6 bases). CDR1 and CDR2 from the germline V gene are DFQATT and SNEGSKA (reference sequence). The CDR3 is made up of 14 amino acids. Trimming took off 0 bases at V and 9 bases at J, with 15 bases between the two ends. The CDR3, as DNA: TGCAGTGCTAGAGATTCCCAGGGGAGCATTGAGCAGTTCTTC. Translated, it gives CSARDSQGSIEQFF.

This chain joins TRBV29-1 and TRBJ1-2; D is unresolved. Germline values: CDR1 SQVTM, CDR2 ANQGSEA. This CDR3 has 12 amino acids. V dropped 4 bases and J dropped 2 bases, with 8 bases sitting between them. The CDR3 bases are TGCAGCGTTGGAGACACAAACTATGGCTACACCTTC. Protein product: CSVGDTNYGYTF.

With respect to this clonotype: A much larger clone is a single base away; this may be a read error. V usage is TRBV3-1 and J usage is TRBJ2-3, with a weak D call TRBD1 (7 bases). Germline V CDR1 and CDR2: LGHDT, YNNKEL (reference sequence). The germline V and J ends were trimmed by 6 bases and 14 bases, with 21 bases remaining between them. This CDR3 is built from 13 residues. This CDR3 reads CASSPTGTESRYF. For the CDR3, the DNA is TGTGCCAGCAGTCCGACAGGGACTGAATCGCGGTATTTT.

This chain links TRBV11-2 with TRBJ2-1; tentatively, D is TRBD1 (6 bases). The CDR3 contains 14 residues. The germline gives CDR1 SGHAT, CDR2 FQNNGV. V lost 5 bases and J lost 5, with 13 bases in between. The CDR3 spells CASSPATGHNEQFF. The CDR3 bases are TGTGCCAGCAGCCCAGCGACAGGCCACAATGAGCAGTTCTTC.

This clonotype was counted between two and nine times. As DNA, the CDR3 is TGTGCCAGCAGTTACGTGGGACGGAAAAGATCGGTGACCCAGTACTTC. Translation gives CASSYVGRKRSVTQYF. The chain employs TRBV6-5 and TRBJ2-5; D tentatively reads TRBD1 or TRBD2 (5 bases each). V gave up 2 bases and J gave up 7 bases, with 20 bases separating them. The germline CDR1 and CDR2 sequences are MNHEY and SVGAGI. CDR3 size: 16 residues.

This clonotype was counted a few times. The rearrangement joins TRBV7-2 to TRBJ2-7, with D perhaps assigned TRBD1 or TRBD2 (5 bases each). The CDR3 has 15 residues. With 1 base removed from V and 2 bases from J, the gap between germline ends came to 12 bases. Germline V gene data show CDR1 as SGHTA and CDR2 as FQGNSA. The CDR3 DNA sequence: TGTGCCAGCAGCTTAGGTCGGGGCGAGACCTACGAGCAGTACTTC. Translation gives CASSLGRGETYEQYF.

V usage is TRBV2 and J usage is TRBJ2-1, with 7 bases that match TRBD2. Germline values: CDR1 SNHLY, CDR2 FYNNEI. The CDR3 covers 18 residues. The trim removed 6 bases at V and 0 bases at J, leaving 14 bases unmatched. CDR3 DNA: TGTGCCAGCAGACCCCACCCCCAAGCGGGGAGCTCCTACAATGAGCAGTTCTTC. This gives the protein CASRPHPQAGSSYNEQFF. Supplemented by reference TRBV2 and TRBJ2-1, the full variable domain reads EPEVTQTPSHQVTQMGQEVILRCVPISNHLYFYWYRQILGQKVEFLVSFYNNEISEKSEIFDDQFSVERPDGSNFTLKIRSTKLEDSAMYFCASRPHPQAGSSYNEQFFGPGTRLTVL.

This clonotype was seen at least ten times. The chain carries TRBV19 and TRBJ1-1, with unresolved D. This CDR3 is 11 amino acids long. Trimming stripped 5 bases from V and 4 bases from J, with 5 bases between. The germline V gene encodes CDR1 LNHDA and CDR2 SQIVND (reference sequence). Here the CDR3 reads CASSVTTEAFF. For the CDR3, the DNA is TGTGCCAGTAGTGTCACCACTGAAGCTTTCTTT.

This clonotype was observed a few times. J is TRBJ2-1 and V is TRBV7-2; 8 bases are shared with TRBD2. After removal of 1 base from V and 8 bases from J, the junction contained 10 bases not matched to a gene. In germline, CDR1 is SGHTA, CDR2 FQGNSA. CDR3 length equals 16 residues. CDR3 protein: CASSLGVGREVYEQFF. The CDR3 coding sequence is TGTGCCAGCAGCTTAGGAGTGGGGCGGGAGGTATATGAGCAGTTCTTC.

This clonotype was observed a few times. V usage is TRBV20-1 and J usage is TRBJ2-1, with 14 bases identical to TRBD2. In germline, CDR1 is DFQATT, CDR2 SNEGSKA (reference sequence). The length of the CDR3 is 16 residues. Trimming at V came to 1 base and at J to 8 bases, leaving 7 bases not matched to a gene. The CDR3 DNA follows: TGCAGTGCTAGAGGACTAGCGGGGGGGGGTAAGGATGAGCAGTTCTTC. It yields the protein CSARGLAGGGKDEQFF.

This clonotype was picked up many times. As DNA, the CDR3 is TGCGCCAGCAGCTTGGTAGCGGGAGCCAAAAACATTCAGTACTTC. This gives the protein CASSLVAGAKNIQYF. The J gene is TRBJ2-4, the V gene TRBV5-1, with 7 bases lining up with TRBD2. The J segment lost 0 bases and the V segment lost 0 bases, leaving 0 bases of the junction unmatched. The CDR3 spans 15 residues. Germline V gene data show CDR1 as SGHRS and CDR2 as YFSETQ.

Notes on this clonotype: A read error may produce the germline difference seen at one junction end. This rearrangement joins TRBV7-6 to TRBJ2-1, with TRBD2 matching 12 bases. CDR3 size: 16 residues. Germline lookup yields CDR1 SGHVS and CDR2 FNYEAQ. The CDR3 nucleotides read TGTGTCAGCAGCCCTAGGACTAGCGGGGTCGGGGGCGAGCAGTTCTTC. It yields the protein CVSSPRTSGVGGEQFF.

As DNA, the CDR3 is TGCAGTGCTAGATTGACAGGGGTGGGCGGCTACACCTTC. Protein product: CSARLTGVGGYTF. The rearrangement links TRBV20-1 to TRBJ1-2; 8 positions agree with TRBD1. Trimming took 2 bases from V and 8 from J; bases not matched to a gene: 7. Germline V CDR1 and CDR2: DFQATT, SNEGSKA (reference sequence). The CDR3 loop spans 13 amino acids.

The chain employs TRBV24-1 and TRBJ2-7; 7 bases align to TRBD2. The trim removed 5 bases at V and 7 bases at J, leaving 13 bases unmatched. Germline CDR1 KGHDR, CDR2 SFDVKD. This CDR3 region has 15 residues. The chain's CDR3 is CATSVQGLEGNEQYF. CDR3 DNA: TGTGCCACCAGTGTTCAAGGACTAGAGGGCAATGAGCAGTACTTC.

V usage is TRBV20-1 and J usage is TRBJ1-2, with D unclear. The germline V gene has CDR1 DFQATT and CDR2 SNEGSKA (reference sequence). The CDR3 covers 16 residues. V was trimmed by 0 bases and J by 7 bases, leaving 21 bases between them. The CDR3 loop is CSARDSRAGPSGGYTF. CDR3 DNA sequence: TGCAGTGCTAGAGATTCTCGGGCGGGCCCTTCAGGTGGCTACACCTTC.

This clonotype has more than one count but fewer than ten. This may be a read error: a much more frequent sequence differs by one nucleotide. CDR3 in DNA: TGTGCCAGCAGCCGCTCCCGGGACGGACCCTACGAGCAGTTCTTC. It is translated as CASSRSRDGPYEQFF. The J gene is TRBJ2-1, the V gene TRBV9, with D possibly being TRBD1 or TRBD2 (5 bases each). The germline V gene has CDR1 SGDLS and CDR2 YYNGEE. The CDR3 has 15 amino acids. V was shortened by 4 bases and J by 10 bases, with 21 bases between the two germline ends. The variable domain in full, with the rest retrieved from reference TRBV9 and TRBJ2-1, is DSGVTQTPKHLITATGQRVTLRCSPRSGDLSVYWYQQSLDQGLQFLIQYYNGEERAKGNILERFSAQQFPDLHSELNLSSLELGDSALYFCASSRSRDGPYEQFFGPGTRLTVL.

This clonotype has just a few counts. V and J are TRBV6-5 and TRBJ1-1; D is uncertain. In germline, CDR1 is MNHEY, CDR2 SVGAGI. Trimming removed 0 bases at V and 0 bases at J, with 14 bases between. The CDR3 consists of 17 residues. The CDR3 DNA is TGTGCCAGCAGTTACTCGAAGGGTGCGGCCTTGAACACTGAAGCTTTCTTT. Protein product: CASSYSKGAALNTEAFF.

Details on this clonotype: A much larger clone is a single base away; this may be a read error. Lacking the conserved final phenylalanine or tryptophan, this CDR3 likely reflects a read error. The V and J genes are TRBV29-1 and TRBJ2-1; the match to TRBD2 covers 8 bases. Germline trimming cut 5 bases from V and 3 bases from J; bases unmatched to any gene: 6. CDR3 length: 14 amino acids. Germline V gene data show CDR1 as SQVTM and CDR2 as ANQGSEA. The CDR3 DNA sequence: TGCAGCGTTTATCAAACTAGCGGCTACAATGAGCAGTTCTTA. It specifies CSVYQTSGYNEQFL.

At least ten counts were recorded for this clonotype. V and J are TRBV7-2 and TRBJ2-1; 9 bases line up with TRBD1. The CDR3 is made up of 16 amino acids. J gave up 7 bases and V 4 bases, and 11 bases lay outside the gene matches. Germline-derived CDR1 and CDR2 are SGHTA and FQGNSA. The CDR3, as DNA: TGTGCCAGCAGCTCCCATACAGGGGGCGCTAAGAATGAGCAGTTCTTC. Translation: CASSSHTGGAKNEQFF.

This clonotype was recorded a few times. The gene calls are TRBV5-1 and TRBJ2-7; a weak D match, TRBD1 (6 bases). Germline V lookup: CDR1 SGHRS, CDR2 YFSETQ. The CDR3 covers 15 residues. Trimming stripped 4 bases from V and 6 bases from J, with 20 bases between. The CDR3 reads CASSPTTGSRCEQYF. The DNA of the CDR3 is TGCGCCAGCAGCCCTACAACAGGGTCTCGCTGCGAGCAGTACTTC.

This clonotype was counted only a few times. The CDR3 here is CASSLARGVGETQYF. The CDR3, as DNA: TGTGCCAGCAGCTTAGCGCGCGGAGTGGGAGAGACCCAGTACTTC. V usage is TRBV7-2 and J usage is TRBJ2-5, with D uncertain. Germline CDR1 and CDR2: SGHTA and FQGNSA. The CDR3 spans 15 residues. V was pared by 0 bases and J by 4 bases, with 12 bases between.

The rearrangement links TRBV5-5 to TRBJ2-3; 10 bases map to TRBD2. Germline values: CDR1 SGHKS, CDR2 YYEKEE (reference sequence). Unmatched junction bases numbered 2, after V lost 2 bases and J lost 2 bases. The CDR3 sequence is 15 residues long. The chain's CDR3 is CASSFTSGATDTQYF. The CDR3 nucleotides are TGTGCCAGCAGCTTTACTAGCGGGGCCACAGATACGCAGTATTTT. Filled out from reference TRBV5-5 and TRBJ2-3, the complete variable domain reads DAGVTQSPTHLIKTRGQQVTLRCSPISGHKSVSWYQQVLGQGPQFIFQYYEKEERGRGNFPDRFSARQFPNYSSELNVNALLLGDSALYLCASSFTSGATDTQYFGPGTRLTVL.

Ten or more counts support this clonotype. This may come from a read error, since a much larger clone is one base off. The chain joins TRBV27 to TRBJ2-7, with TRBD2 matching 7 bases. This CDR3 region has 15 residues. The germline V gene has CDR1 MNHEY and CDR2 SMNVEV (reference sequence). J was trimmed by 2 bases and V by 5 bases; bases with no gene match: 9. CDR3 DNA: TGTGCCAGCAGTCGAAGCGGGGCAGGTACCTACGAGCAGTACTTC. Its translation is CASSRSGAGTYEQYF.